Detailed here is one TCR beta chain. V was clipped by 6 bases and J by 2 bases, with 20 bases between them. Looked up from germline, CDR1 is WSHSY and CDR2 is SAAADI. The CDR3 sequence is 16 residues long. These data belong to a study of blood T cell repertoires in COVID-19. Produced via immunoSEQ multiplex PCR; TCRdb's table is partial and in-frame only. The sample lists approximately 180,000 clones; roughly 79% were seen once. The V gene is TRBV10-2, the J gene TRBJ2-7; D might be TRBD2 (6 bases). The source of this sequence is a woman aged 70-85 years with acute or convalescent COVID-19. The sequencing sample was made of peripheral blood. The CDR3 region is CASRDPSTGLAYEQYF. In DNA, the CDR3 is TGCGCCAGCAGGGACCCGTCAACGGGACTGGCCTACGAGCAGTACTTC.